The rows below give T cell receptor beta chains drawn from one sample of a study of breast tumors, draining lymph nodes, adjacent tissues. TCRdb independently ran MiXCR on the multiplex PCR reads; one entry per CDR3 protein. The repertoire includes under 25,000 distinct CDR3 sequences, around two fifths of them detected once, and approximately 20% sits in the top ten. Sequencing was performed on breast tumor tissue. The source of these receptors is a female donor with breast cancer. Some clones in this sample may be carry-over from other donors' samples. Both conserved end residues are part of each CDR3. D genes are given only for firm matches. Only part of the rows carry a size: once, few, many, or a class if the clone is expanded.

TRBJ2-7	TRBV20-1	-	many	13	TGCAGTGCTAGAGCAACCGGGTCCTACGAGCAGTACTTC	CSARATGSYEQYF
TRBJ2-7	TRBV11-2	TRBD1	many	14	TGTGCCAGCAGCGGATGGACAGGCCTCTACGAGCAGTACTTC	CASSGWTGLYEQYF
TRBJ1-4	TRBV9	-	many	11	TGTGCCAGCAGCGTGGCAGAAAAACTGTTTTTT	CASSVAEKLFF
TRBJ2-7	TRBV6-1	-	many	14	TGTGCCAGCAAATTGGGGCAGGGCCCCTACGAGCAGTACTTC	CASKLGQGPYEQYF
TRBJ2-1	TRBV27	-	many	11	TGTGCCAGCAGTTGGGGGAGTGAGCAGTTCTTC	CASSWGSEQFF
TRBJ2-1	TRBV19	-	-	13	TGTGCCAGTAGTTCTTGGGAAGTTAATGAGCAGTTCTTC	CASSSWEVNEQFF
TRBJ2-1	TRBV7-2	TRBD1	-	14	TGTGCCAGCAGCTCTGGCAGGGGGTACAATGAGCAGTTCTTC	CASSSGRGYNEQFF
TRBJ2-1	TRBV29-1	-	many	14	TGCAGCGTTGTTTACTACTTAGGGGAGGATGAGCAGTTCTTC	CSVVYYLGEDEQFF
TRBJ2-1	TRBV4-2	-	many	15	TGTGCCAGCAGCCAAGACCGGTCGGGAGTAGATGAGCAGTTCTTC	CASSQDRSGVDEQFF
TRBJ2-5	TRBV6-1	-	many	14	TGTGCCAGCAGGGACAGATCGTACCAAGAGACCCAGTACTTC	CASRDRSYQETQYF
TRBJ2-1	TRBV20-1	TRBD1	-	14	TGCAGTGCCCCGACAGGGGCGAGGGTCAATGAGCAGTCCTTC	CSAPTGARVNEQSF
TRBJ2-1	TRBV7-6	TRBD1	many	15	TGTGCCAGCAGCTTAGGAGGGGGCAACTACAATGAGCAGTTCTTC	CASSLGGGNYNEQFF
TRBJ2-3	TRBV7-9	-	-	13	TGTGCCAGCAGCGGCGGATCGGGAGATACGCAGTATTTT	CASSGGSGDTQYF
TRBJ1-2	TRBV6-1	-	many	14	TGTGCCAGCAGTGTGGCAGATACTAACTATGGCTACACCTTC	CASSVADTNYGYTF
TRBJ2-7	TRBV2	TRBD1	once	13	TGTGCCAGCAAACCGGACAGGGGATACGAGCAGTACTTC	CASKPDRGYEQYF
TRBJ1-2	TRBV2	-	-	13	TGTGCCAGCAGTGTGGGGCAGGGTCGAGGCTACGCCTTC	CASSVGQGRGYAF
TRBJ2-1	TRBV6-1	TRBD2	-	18	TGTGCCAGCAGTCGACTAGCGGGAGGGATTTACTCCTACAATGAGCAGTTCTTC	CASSRLAGGIYSYNEQFF
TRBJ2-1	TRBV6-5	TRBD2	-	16	TGTGCCAGCAGTGGACTAGCGGTGAGCTCCTACAATGAGCAGTTCTTC	CASSGLAVSSYNEQFF
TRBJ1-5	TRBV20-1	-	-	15	TGCAGTGCTAGAGACCGCCGCCAAATCACTCAGCCCCAGCATTTT	CSARDRRQITQPQHF
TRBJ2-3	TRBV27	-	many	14	TGTGCCAGCAGTTCATTGGGACTGACAGATACGCAGTATTTT	CASSSLGLTDTQYF
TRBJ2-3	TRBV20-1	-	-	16	TGCAGTGCTAGAGATCTGGGGCGGATGAGTAGGGATACGCAGTATTTT	CSARDLGRMSRDTQYF
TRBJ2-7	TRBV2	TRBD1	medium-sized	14	TGTGCCAGCAGTGCTGACAGGGATGGGCACGAGCAGTACTTC	CASSADRDGHEQYF
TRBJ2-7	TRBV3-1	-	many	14	TGTGCCAGCAGCCATCGCCGGGCCTACTACGAGCAGTACTTC	CASSHRRAYYEQYF
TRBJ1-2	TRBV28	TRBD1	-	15	TGTGCCAGCAGTATCCACAGGGGGACTAACTATGGCTACACCTTC	CASSIHRGTNYGYTF
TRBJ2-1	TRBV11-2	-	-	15	TGTGCCAGCAGCTTATCTAAAGGACAGTACAATGAGCAGTTCTTC	CASSLSKGQYNEQFF
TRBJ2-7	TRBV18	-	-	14	TGTGCCAGCTCCAGGGGTATAGACTTGGGCGAGCAGTACTTC	CASSRGIDLGEQYF
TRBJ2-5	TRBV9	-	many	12	TGTGCCAGCAGCCCAGACCAAGAGACCCAGTACTTC	CASSPDQETQYF
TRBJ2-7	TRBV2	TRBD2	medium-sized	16	TGTGCCAGCACTGTCTCTAGCGGGAGTTCTCCCTACGAGCAGTACTTC	CASTVSSGSSPYEQYF
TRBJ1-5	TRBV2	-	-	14	TGTGCCAGCAGTGAAGAGCTACTACAAGAGACCCAGCATTTT	CASSEELLQETQHF
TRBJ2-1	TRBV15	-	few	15	TGTGCCACCAGCAGGGATAGCGGAACCTACAATGAGCAGTTCTTC	CATSRDSGTYNEQFF